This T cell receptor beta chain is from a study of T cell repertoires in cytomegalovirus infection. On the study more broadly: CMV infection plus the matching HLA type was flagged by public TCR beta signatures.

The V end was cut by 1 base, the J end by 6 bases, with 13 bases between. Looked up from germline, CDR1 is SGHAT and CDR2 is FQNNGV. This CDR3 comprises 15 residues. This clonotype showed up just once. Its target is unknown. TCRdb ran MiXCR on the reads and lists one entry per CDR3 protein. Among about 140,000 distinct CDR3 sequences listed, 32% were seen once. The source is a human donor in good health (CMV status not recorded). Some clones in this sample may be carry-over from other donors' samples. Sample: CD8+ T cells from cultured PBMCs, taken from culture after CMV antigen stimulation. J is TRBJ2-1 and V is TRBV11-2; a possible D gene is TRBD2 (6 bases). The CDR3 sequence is CASSLVGGSANEQFF. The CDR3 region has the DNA TGTGCCAGCAGCTTAGTGGGGGGTTCTGCCAATGAGCAGTTCTTC.